The entry below gives a single T cell receptor beta chain sequence along with its context. Its specificity is unknown. Germline CDR1 SGHNT, CDR2 YYREEE (reference sequence). The CDR3 is 15 amino acids. With 4 bases clipped from V and 2 bases from J, the junction kept 5 bases outside the gene matches. Assay execution proceeded at the deep level. The table came from immunoSEQ multiplex PCR; TCRdb's copy has only in-frame clones and leaves some out. The repertoire holds roughly 2.5 million clones, with more than 90% as singletons. The data were obtained in a study of shared clonotypes between healthy human individuals. Study-level information: Three plates were used per donor for CD4 naive, three for CD4 memory, two for CD8 naive and one for CD8 memory. Study-level findings and limits: Generally, naive subsets (rather than memory subsets) showed larger estimated richness.

The material sequenced was naive CD4+ T cells sorted from blood. Subset here: CD45RA+ positively selected. This clonotype was sampled from a man aged 18-30 years in good health. This chain links TRBV5-4 with TRBJ2-2, with TRBD1 identical over 7 bases. DNA for the CDR3: TGTGCCAGCAGCGTGGACAGGCGAAACACCGGGGAGCTGTTTTTT. Residues: CASSVDRRNTGELFF. The variable domain in full, completed from reference TRBV5-4 and TRBJ2-2, reads ETGVTQSPTHLIKTRGQQVTLRCSSQSGHNTVSWYQQALGQGPQFIFQYYREEENGRGNFPPRFSGLQFPNYSSELNVNALELDDSALYLCASSVDRRNTGELFFGEGSRLTVL.